This entry lists 19 T cell receptor beta chains sequenced from one sample in a study of blood T cells in healthy people across ages. A second PCR, run for about 6 to 11 cycles, used a sample-barcoded 5' primer plus a J-beta primer mix. TCRdb recomputed calls from the 5' RACE reads with MiXCR, one row per CDR3 protein. The table has about 1.8 million distinct CDR3 sequences, just under 50% seen once. The material sequenced was blood. The source of these receptors is a woman between 40 and 50 years old in good health.

This chain joins TRBV9 and TRBJ2-7, with a weak D call TRBD1 (5 bases). The last part of the DNA fits TRBJ2-5 better; the J call may be wrong. Per germline, CDR1 SGDLS and CDR2 YYNGEE. The CDR3 is made up of 14 amino acids. This chain's CDR3 is CASSAYSTEETQYF. The CDR3 coding sequence is TGTGCCAGCAGCGCGTATTCGACAGAAGAGACCCAGTACTTC.

This clonotype was recorded a few times. This rearrangement joins TRBV20-1 to TRBJ2-3; possibly TRBD1 or TRBD2 for D (5 bases each). Germline V gives CDR1 DFQATT, CDR2 SNEGSKA (reference sequence). This CDR3 comprises 14 residues. The germline V and J ends were trimmed by 3 bases and 4 bases, with 14 bases remaining between them. CDR3 bases: TGCAGTGCTAGTCGGGGCAGGGCAGCAGATACGCAGTATTTT. Its translation is CSASRGRAADTQYF.

This clonotype occurred a few times. The V call is TRBV27, the J call TRBJ1-2; 8 nucleotides line up with TRBD1. Germline V gives CDR1 MNHEY, CDR2 SMNVEV (reference sequence). CDR3 length: 14 residues. V was pared by 5 bases and J by 4 bases, with 6 bases of the junction left unmatched. The CDR3 DNA follows: TGTGCCAGCAGTGTGGCAGGGGGCCTCTATGGCTACACCTTC. This sequence encodes CASSVAGGLYGYTF.

J is TRBJ1-2 and V is TRBV6-5; 7 positions agree with TRBD1. The germline CDR1 and CDR2 sequences are MNHEY and SVGAGI. The CDR3 length is 16 residues. The ends lost 2 bases at V and 6 bases at J; junction bases unmatched: 12. This CDR3 reads CASSYGTGDRVNGYTF. In DNA form, the CDR3 reads TGTGCCAGCAGTTACGGAACGGGTGACAGGGTGAATGGCTACACCTTC.

V and J are TRBV4-2 and TRBJ1-1; D is unresolved. Trimming took off 1 base at V and 6 bases at J, with 12 bases between the two ends. This CDR3 contains 14 residues. The V gene's germline CDR1 is LGHNA and CDR2 YNFKEQ. The CDR3 reads CASSQVGEGAEAFF. The CDR3 region has the DNA TGTGCCAGCAGCCAAGTCGGGGAGGGCGCTGAAGCTTTCTTT.

The gene calls are TRBV5-1 and TRBJ2-2; 7 bases are a match to TRBD1. Trimming took 4 bases from V and 0 from J; bases not matched to a gene: 6. CDR1 and CDR2 from the germline V gene are SGHRS and YFSETQ. CDR3 size: 16 residues. The CDR3, as DNA: TGCGCCAGCAGCCCGGGACAGACCGCGAACACCGGGGAGCTGTTTTTT. Amino acid sequence: CASSPGQTANTGELFF.

This chain connects TRBV27 to TRBJ2-2; D is perhaps TRBD1 or TRBD2 (5 bases each). The germline V gene has CDR1 MNHEY and CDR2 SMNVEV (reference sequence). The ends were cut back, 9 bases at V and 6 bases at J, with 17 bases in the middle. This CDR3 has 14 amino acids. This CDR3 reads CASTGTWGSGELFF. In DNA, the CDR3 is TGTGCCAGTACCGGGACGTGGGGGTCCGGGGAGCTGTTTTTT.

There are many counts of this clonotype. The CDR3 sequence is CASSLDGTAYEQYF. As DNA, the CDR3 is TGTGCCAGCAGCTTAGACGGGACAGCCTACGAGCAGTACTTC. The rearrangement joins TRBV7-2 to TRBJ2-7; 7 nucleotides line up with TRBD1. With V trimmed by 1 base and J by 2 bases, 2 bases remained unmatched. Per germline, CDR1 SGHTA and CDR2 FQGNSA. This CDR3 spans 14 amino acids.

J is TRBJ2-3 and V is TRBV25-1; 7 bases align to TRBD1. This CDR3 has 15 residues. The V and J ends lost 4 bases and 4 bases, in that order; junction bases with no gene match: 8. Germline V gives CDR1 MGHDK, CDR2 SYGVNS. CDR3 sequence: CASSAMTGQADTQYF. CDR3 coding DNA: TGTGCCAGCAGTGCCATGACAGGGCAAGCAGATACGCAGTATTTT.

This clonotype appeared many times. The chain links TRBV5-6 to TRBJ2-1; 14 bases line up with TRBD2. The V segment lost 4 bases and the J segment 7 bases; nucleotides outside the gene matches: 4. This CDR3 is built from 15 residues. CDR1 is SGHDT, CDR2 YYEEEE, per germline. CDR3 DNA sequence: TGTGCCAGCAGCCGGGGACTAGCGGGGGTTAATGAGCAGTTCTTC. This translates into CASSRGLAGVNEQFF.

This clonotype was seen a handful of times. CDR3 region: CASSYGAGLRNEQFF. CDR3 sequence (DNA): TGTGCCAGCAGCTATGGGGCAGGTTTGAGGAATGAGCAGTTCTTC. The V call is TRBV28, the J call TRBJ2-1; TRBD1 is a possible D gene (5 bases). The V gene's germline CDR1 is MDHEN and CDR2 SYDVKM. The CDR3 totals 15 residues. V dropped 6 bases and J dropped 7 bases, with 19 bases sitting between them.

The gene calls are TRBV28 and TRBJ2-1, with 7 nucleotides matching TRBD2. Germline lookup yields CDR1 MDHEN and CDR2 SYDVKM. V shed 3 bases and J 13 bases; nucleotides not matched to a gene: 12. This CDR3 contains 14 residues. CDR3 nucleotide sequence: TGTGCCAGCAGTTTGCCTAGCGGATCGGAGACCCAGTTCTTC. This gives the protein CASSLPSGSETQFF.

This chain joins TRBV6-1 and TRBJ2-5; perhaps TRBD1 as D (5 bases). CDR1 MNHNS and CDR2 SASEGT come from the germline V gene. The CDR3 sequence is 14 residues long. V was cut by 2 bases and J by 4 bases, with 11 bases left in between. CDR3 DNA: TGTGCCAGCAGTGAACTAGTAGGGGTAGAGACCCAGTACTTC. It is translated as CASSELVGVETQYF.

The chain has TRBV7-3 and TRBJ2-5, with 15 bases that match TRBD2. The CDR3 is made up of 17 amino acids. CDR1 SGHTA and CDR2 FQGTGA come from the germline V gene. The J segment lost 5 bases and the V segment lost 4 bases, leaving 8 bases of the junction unmatched. This CDR3 is CASSSGLAGGYKETQYF. The CDR3, as DNA: TGTGCCAGCAGCTCGGGACTAGCGGGAGGCTACAAGGAGACCCAGTACTTC.

This clonotype showed up just once. The J gene is TRBJ1-5, the V gene TRBV27; the D gene is possibly TRBD1 (5 bases). Germline values: CDR1 MNHEY, CDR2 SMNVEV (reference sequence). The germline V and J ends were trimmed by 8 bases and 0 bases, with 11 bases remaining between them. The CDR3 is made up of 14 amino acids. The CDR3 DNA sequence: TGTGCCAGCCGGGGGTTATATAGCAATCAGCCCCAGCATTTT. The encoded protein is CASRGLYSNQPQHF.

This clonotype occurred a few times. This chain uses TRBV20-1 with TRBJ1-2, with 10 bases lining up with TRBD1. The CDR3 runs 13 residues. The V segment lost 6 bases and the J segment 4 bases; nucleotides outside the gene matches: 5. Looked up from germline, CDR1 is DFQATT and CDR2 is SNEGSKA (reference sequence). CDR3 DNA: TGCAGTGCCCTGGGACAGGGGTCCTATGGCTACACCTTC. As protein: CSALGQGSYGYTF.

This clonotype was observed a few times. The chain has TRBV7-2 and TRBJ2-3; D perhaps matches TRBD1 (6 bases). This CDR3 has 13 residues. V was shortened by 5 bases and J by 6 bases, with 12 bases between the two germline ends. The germline gives CDR1 SGHTA, CDR2 FQGNSA. This CDR3 is CASSRRGSDTQYF. The CDR3 DNA follows: TGTGCCAGCAGCCGCAGGGGTTCGGATACGCAGTATTTT. The whole variable domain, filled in from reference TRBV7-2 and TRBJ2-3, reads GAGVSQSPSNKVTEKGKDVELRCDPISGHTALYWYRQSLGQGLEFLIYFQGNSAPDKSGLPSDRFSAERTGGSVSTLTIQRTQQEDSAVYLCASSRRGSDTQYFGPGTRLTVL.

The V and J genes are TRBV4-2 and TRBJ2-5; TRBD2 agrees at 8 bases. The V segment lost 0 bases and the J segment 0 bases; nucleotides outside the gene matches: 9. CDR1 and CDR2 from the germline V gene are LGHNA and YNFKEQ. The CDR3 is 18 residues long. The CDR3 region is CASSQDRAPAGDQETQYF. In DNA, the CDR3 is TGTGCCAGCAGCCAAGATCGGGCCCCAGCGGGGGACCAAGAGACCCAGTACTTC.

This CDR3 reads CASTNRDGHNEQFF. The CDR3 DNA reads TGTGCCAGCACCAACAGGGACGGGCACAATGAGCAGTTCTTC. The gene calls are TRBV6-2 or TRBV6-3 and TRBJ2-1, with D perhaps matching TRBD1 (6 bases). In germline, CDR1 is MNHEY, CDR2 SVGEGT. The CDR3 loop spans 14 amino acids. V gave up 7 bases and J gave up 5 bases, with 15 bases separating them.